One sample yielded the 24 T cell receptor beta chains listed below, sequenced in a study of cytomegalovirus exposure and HLA in healthy donors. Clones were read by immunoSEQ multiplex PCR, and TCRdb kept only the in-frame ones, dropping some. The sample holds some 150,000 clones; roughly 89% are singletons and the top ten take roughly 9.3%. Sequencing used PBMCs. The receptors come from a woman between 18 and 29 years old in good health and CMV-seropositive.

The chain couples TRBV19 to TRBJ1-3; D is ambiguous. The CDR3 extends over 17 amino acids. Trimming took 10 bases from V and 5 from J, leaving 27 bases between them. Germline CDR1 is LNHDA and CDR2 is SQIVND (reference sequence). The CDR3 is CATKPDSRWPTRNTIYF. The CDR3 DNA reads as TGTGCCACAAAACCGGACTCCCGGTGGCCCACCCGAAACACCATATATTTT.

This chain links TRBV5-1 with TRBJ1-6, with 10 bases fitting TRBD1. CDR1 SGHRS and CDR2 YFSETQ come from the germline V gene. The length of the CDR3 is 17 residues. Trimming cost V 4 bases and J 2 bases; bases outside gene matches: 6. CDR3 in amino acids: CASSPGTGVTYNSPLHF. CDR3 in DNA: TGCGCCAGCAGCCCGGGGACAGGGGTCACCTATAATTCACCCCTCCACTTT.

V gene TRBV5-4 combines with J gene TRBJ1-1; TRBD1 might be the D (5 bases). Deletions cut 4 bases from V and 4 bases from J, with 11 bases between. This CDR3 region has 13 residues. The germline V gene encodes CDR1 SGHNT and CDR2 YYREEE (reference sequence). The CDR3 DNA reads TGTGCCAGCAGCCTCGGGGGGGGCACTGAAGCTTTCTTT. Translating gives CASSLGGGTEAFF. Full variable domain (remainder filled in from reference TRBV5-4 and TRBJ1-1): ETGVTQSPTHLIKTRGQQVTLRCSSQSGHNTVSWYQQALGQGPQFIFQYYREEENGRGNFPPRFSGLQFPNYSSELNVNALELDDSALYLCASSLGGGTEAFFGQGTRLTVV.

The table lists this clone with a few counts. The rearrangement links TRBV5-4 to TRBJ1-1, with no clear D. The germline CDR1 and CDR2 sequences are SGHNT and YYREEE (reference sequence). This CDR3 is 17 amino acids long. Trimming pared 0 bases from V and 4 bases from J, leaving 19 bases between. The chain's CDR3 is CASSLAVGGRDSTEAFF. The CDR3 DNA reads TGTGCCAGCAGCTTGGCCGTCGGAGGGCGGGATAGCACTGAAGCTTTCTTT.

The J gene is TRBJ1-3, the V gene TRBV7-2; 8 bases line up with TRBD1. Germline assignment: CDR1 SGHTA and CDR2 FQGNSA. The ends lost 5 bases at V and 3 bases at J; junction bases unmatched: 6. The CDR3 is 15 amino acids. This chain's CDR3 is CASSVRQGNGNTIYF. The CDR3, as DNA: TGTGCCAGCAGCGTCAGACAGGGGAATGGAAACACCATATATTTT.

This chain joins TRBV7-8 and TRBJ2-5; no clear D. The CDR3 loop spans 12 amino acids. The germline V gene encodes CDR1 SGHVS and CDR2 FQNEAQ. V was pared by 5 bases and J by 5 bases, with 9 bases between. CDR3 DNA: TGTGCCAGCAGCCCGGTTCTTGAGACCCAGTACTTC. As protein: CASSPVLETQYF.

The sample holds one count of this clone. V gene TRBV6-5 combines with J gene TRBJ2-1; 8 bases fit TRBD1. Germline values: CDR1 MNHEY, CDR2 SVGAGI. CDR3 length: 12 amino acids. After removal of 5 bases from V and 15 bases from J, the junction contained 9 bases not matched to a gene. The CDR3 DNA sequence: TGTGCCAGCAGTACCCCCGGGACAGGACCGTTCTTC. Translation: CASSTPGTGPFF.

The chain couples TRBV10-1 to TRBJ2-7, with D possibly being TRBD2 (5 bases). The CDR3 extends over 13 amino acids. The germline V gene has CDR1 WNHNN and CDR2 SYGVQD (reference sequence). Trimming stripped 3 bases from V and 4 bases from J, with 10 bases between. CDR3 residues: CASSEYRGYEQYF. The CDR3 DNA follows: TGCGCCAGCAGTGAATATCGAGGGTACGAGCAGTACTTC.

V and J are TRBV7-2 and TRBJ1-5; D not certain. With 1 base removed from V and 5 bases from J, the gap between germline ends came to 12 bases. In germline, CDR1 is SGHTA, CDR2 FQGNSA. CDR3 length equals 15 residues. CDR3 DNA sequence: TGTGCCAGCAGCTTAGAGTTGGGCAGGTATCAGCCCCAGCATTTT. This sequence encodes CASSLELGRYQPQHF.

The chain carries TRBV4-2 and TRBJ2-1; 14 bases match TRBD2. The CDR3 sequence is 20 residues long. Germline V gene lookup returns CDR1 LGHNA and CDR2 YNFKEQ. V was pared by 0 bases and J by 7 bases, with 14 bases of the junction left unmatched. The CDR3 protein is CASSQDPGLAGDLLGNEQFF. Here the CDR3 DNA reads TGTGCCAGCAGCCAAGATCCGGGACTAGCGGGGGACCTTCTGGGGAATGAGCAGTTCTTC.

The chain employs TRBV6-5 and TRBJ1-1; no reliable D call. V dropped 6 bases and J dropped 1 base, with 9 bases sitting between them. CDR1 is MNHEY, CDR2 SVGAGI, per germline. This CDR3 is built from 13 residues. The CDR3 nucleotides are TGTGCCAGCAGCGAACGGAGGAACACTGAAGCTTTCTTT. Protein sequence: CASSERRNTEAFF.

The rearrangement links TRBV4-3 to TRBJ2-5; TRBD2 aligns across 10 bases. J was trimmed by 1 base and V by 4 bases; bases with no gene match: 3. The CDR3 has 15 residues. Per the germline V gene, CDR1 is LGHNA and CDR2 is YSLEER. As DNA, the CDR3 is TGCGCCAGCAGCCCCCGACTAGCGGGCCAAGAGACCCAGTACTTC. Translated, it gives CASSPRLAGQETQYF.

The V call is TRBV27, the J call TRBJ2-1; 11 bases map to TRBD2. The CDR3 runs to 14 residues. J gave up 8 bases and V 6 bases, and 6 bases lay outside the gene matches. Germline V gene sequence: CDR1 MNHEY, CDR2 SMNVEV (reference sequence). The CDR3 DNA reads as TGTGCCAGCAGCTTAGCGGGGGGGCCCTATGAGCAGTTCTTC. As protein: CASSLAGGPYEQFF.

The chain carries TRBV7-8 and TRBJ2-7, with 10 bases identical to TRBD2. J was trimmed by 3 bases and V by 0 bases; bases with no gene match: 8. The CDR3 sequence is 17 residues long. CDR1 is SGHVS, CDR2 FQNEAQ, per germline. CDR3: CASSLATSGWTIYEQYF. In DNA form, the CDR3 reads TGTGCCAGCAGCTTAGCGACTAGCGGGTGGACTATCTACGAGCAGTACTTC.

This CDR3 is CASSRQGTNEKLFF. In DNA, the CDR3 is TGTGCCAGCAGTAGGCAGGGTACTAATGAAAAACTGTTTTTT. The rearrangement links TRBV2 to TRBJ1-4; perhaps TRBD1 as D (5 bases). Trimming took 5 bases from V and 2 from J, leaving 9 bases between them. CDR1 is SNHLY and CDR2 is FYNNEI in the germline V gene. The CDR3 length is 14 residues.

The chain uses TRBV9 and TRBJ2-3; 16 bases fit TRBD2. Germline V lookup: CDR1 SGDLS, CDR2 YYNGEE. There are 21 residues in the CDR3. V lost 7 bases, J lost 3 bases, and 20 bases stayed unmatched. DNA of the CDR3: TGTGCCAGCGCCGACCCCGGGGAGGGACTAGCGGGGGGGGAGGTGACAGATACGCAGTATTTT. Amino acids: CASADPGEGLAGGEVTDTQYF.

V is TRBV7-9 and J is TRBJ2-5, with TRBD1 matching 9 bases. CDR3 length equals 16 residues. With V trimmed by 5 bases and J by 4 bases, 11 bases remained unmatched. Germline CDR1 SEHNR, CDR2 FQNEAQ (reference sequence). CDR3 nucleotides: TGTGCCAGCAGCCCGAACCCGGGACAGGGTGTAGAGACCCAGTACTTC. The encoded protein is CASSPNPGQGVETQYF.

This chain connects TRBV28 to TRBJ1-1; 10 bases are a match to TRBD1. Per germline, CDR1 MDHEN and CDR2 SYDVKM. V shed 7 bases and J 4 bases; nucleotides not matched to a gene: 3. This CDR3 has 13 residues. The chain's CDR3 is CASTRTGGTEAFF. CDR3 sequence (DNA): TGTGCCAGCACCCGGACAGGGGGCACTGAAGCTTTCTTT.

This rearrangement joins TRBV5-4 to TRBJ1-4, with a tentative D call TRBD1 (5 bases). This CDR3 has 14 residues. Germline V gene sequence: CDR1 SGHNT, CDR2 YYREEE (reference sequence). V lost 0 bases, J lost 6 bases, and 9 bases lay in between. The CDR3 nucleotides read TGTGCCAGCAGCTTGGGACAGTATGATGAAAAACTGTTTTTT. The encoded protein is CASSLGQYDEKLFF.

DNA for the CDR3: TGTGCCAGCAGAAACGACGACAGCTACGAGCAGTACTTC. As protein: CASRNDDSYEQYF. The genes are TRBV6-5 and TRBJ2-7; possible D gene TRBD1, 5 bases. The CDR3 is 13 amino acids. Trimming shortened V by 6 bases and J by 3 bases, and 12 bases separated the two germline ends. The germline V gene encodes CDR1 MNHEY and CDR2 SVGAGI.

The CDR3 DNA reads as TGCGCCAGCAGCCAAGATCGGGCCAGGGGCATAGTTGAAAAACTGTTTTTT. Translated, it gives CASSQDRARGIVEKLFF. The rearrangement links TRBV4-3 to TRBJ1-4, with TRBD1 as a possible D gene (6 bases). This CDR3 is 17 amino acids long. Trimming took 0 bases from V and 7 from J, leaving 18 bases between them. The germline CDR1 and CDR2 sequences are LGHNA and YSLEER.

The chain joins TRBV12-5 to TRBJ1-3; 7 bases match TRBD1. Per germline, CDR1 LGHNT and CDR2 FRNRAP. Trimming took 6 bases from V and 4 from J; bases not matched to a gene: 24. The CDR3 is made up of 20 amino acids. In DNA form, the CDR3 reads TGTGCTAGTGGCTTCCTACAGGGGTCCCTCGGGGGACGACTCGGAAACACCATATATTTT. Protein product: CASGFLQGSLGGRLGNTIYF.

This clone was seen a single time. The V gene is TRBV11-2, the J gene TRBJ2-5; weak D call: TRBD2 (6 bases). The CDR3 contains 15 residues. CDR1 is SGHAT and CDR2 is FQNNGV in the germline V gene. Trimming cost V 1 base and J 7 bases, with 16 bases left between them. The CDR3 sequence: CASSLVGRGRGTQYF. The CDR3 nucleotides are TGTGCCAGCAGCTTAGTAGGGCGGGGCCGCGGGACCCAGTACTTC.

The V gene is TRBV4-2, the J gene TRBJ2-7, with 10 bases matching TRBD1. Trimming took 1 base from V and 7 from J; bases not matched to a gene: 4. The CDR3 is 14 residues long. Germline V lookup: CDR1 LGHNA, CDR2 YNFKEQ. CDR3 protein: CASSQGQGAQEQYF. CDR3 nucleotide sequence: TGTGCCAGCAGCCAAGGACAGGGGGCGCAAGAGCAGTACTTC.